This is a list of T cell receptor beta chains from one sample in a study of regulatory T cells in long-lasting Graves disease. TCRdb used MiXCR to reprocess the multiplex PCR reads, holding one entry per CDR3 protein. The sample records roughly 400,000 distinct CDR3 sequences, 20% being singletons. Source: peripheral blood mononuclear cells (PBMCs), taken when the disease was refractory, from a patient treated with antithyroid drugs. The source of these receptors is a female donor with Graves disease. The CDR3 runs from the conserved cysteine through the conserved F or W. A D gene is named only where the DNA matches it firmly. For some rows the clone size is stated as once, few or many, or as a class when expanded; others skip it.

clone_size,j_call,d_call,v_call,cdr3_aa,cdr3_nt
few,TRBJ2-7,TRBD2,TRBV7-2,CASSISGGGSYEQYF,TGTGCCAGCAGCATTAGCGGGGGGGGGTCTTACGAGCAGTACTTC
.,TRBJ2-2,TRBD1,TRBV11-3,CASSPAGQGNTGELFF,TGTGCCAGCAGCCCCGCGGGACAGGGCAACACCGGGGAGCTGTTTTTT
few,TRBJ2-7,.,TRBV27,CASSLSSRAYEQYF,TGTGCCAGCAGTTTATCGTCCAGAGCCTACGAGCAGTACTTC
.,TRBJ1-1,.,TRBV10-1,CASSGTGTAEAFF,TGCGCCAGCAGTGGAACAGGGACGGCTGAAGCTTTCTTT
.,TRBJ2-3,.,TRBV9,CASSEDTGTLTDTQYF,TGTGCCAGCAGCGAGGACACCGGGACCCTCACAGATACGCAGTATTTT
.,TRBJ2-7,.,TRBV5-5,CASSFNRAGQLYEQYF,TGTGCCAGCAGCTTTAACAGGGCGGGCCAGCTCTACGAGCAGTACTTC
.,TRBJ1-1,.,TRBV7-3,CASSPGGGGNTEAFF,TGTGCCAGCAGCCCGGGGGGAGGGGGGAACACTGAAGCTTTCTTT
.,TRBJ1-1,.,TRBV27,CASSVYRNTEAFF,TGTGCCAGCAGTGTCTATAGGAACACTGAAGCTTTCTTT
.,TRBJ2-2,TRBD2,TRBV6-1,CAPRREDTTNTGELFF,TGTGCCCCCCGGCGGGAGGATACGACGAACACCGGGGAGCTGTTTTTT
.,TRBJ1-4,.,TRBV30,CAWMRQPNEKLFF,TGTGCCTGGATGCGCCAGCCTAATGAAAAACTGTTTTTT
many,TRBJ1-2,.,TRBV27,CASSKTMNYGYTF,TGTGCCAGCAGTAAAACTATGAACTATGGCTACACCTTC
many,TRBJ1-6,.,TRBV27,CASSAGGSPLHF,TGTGCCAGCAGCGCTGGGGGATCACCCCTCCACTTT
.,TRBJ2-5,TRBD2,TRBV12-3/TRBV12-4,CASSFWAQAGEETQYF,TGTGCCAGCAGTTTTTGGGCCCAAGCGGGAGAAGAGACCCAGTACTTC
once,TRBJ2-7,.,TRBV5-4,CASSSPRGGGISYEQYF,TGTGCCAGCAGTTCCCCCCGGGGAGGCGGAATCTCCTACGAGCAGTACTTC
.,TRBJ1-1,.,TRBV4-3,CASSQARDLGTEAFF,TGCGCCAGCAGCCAAGCTCGGGACCTGGGGACTGAAGCTTTCTTT
once,TRBJ2-7,TRBD1,TRBV10-2,CASSDWTGGGQYF,TGCGCCAGCAGCGACTGGACAGGGGGCGGGCAGTACTTC
.,TRBJ2-5,TRBD1,TRBV12-3/TRBV12-4,CASSLRTGGMETQYF,TGTGCCAGCAGTTTGAGGACAGGGGGCATGGAGACCCAGTACTTC
few,TRBJ2-7,TRBD2,TRBV6-1,CASRLREGIEQYF,TGTGCCAGCAGGCTTCGGGAGGGGATAGAGCAGTACTTC
few,TRBJ2-7,TRBD1,TRBV28,CASSFRIRDRVSYEQYF,TGTGCCAGCAGTTTCCGGATTCGGGACAGGGTAAGCTACGAGCAGTACTTC
many,TRBJ2-5,TRBD1,TRBV20-1,CSALRGHEETQYF,TGCAGTGCTCTCAGGGGGCACGAAGAGACCCAGTACTTC
many,TRBJ2-7,TRBD2,TRBV6-2/TRBV6-3,CASTEGTSEVYRADYEQYF,TGTGCCAGCACCGAGGGGACTAGCGAGGTATATCGGGCTGACTACGAGCAGTACTTC
many,TRBJ2-7,TRBD2,TRBV28,CATMGSGKAYEQYF,TGTGCCACCATGGGGAGCGGGAAAGCCTACGAGCAGTACTTC
many,TRBJ2-7,TRBD1,TRBV27,CASSLPGQASSGASYEQYF,TGTGCCAGCAGTTTACCGGGACAGGCCTCTAGTGGGGCCTCCTACGAGCAGTACTTC
many,TRBJ1-1,.,TRBV2,CASSDAGGNTEAFF,TGTGCCAGCAGTGATGCGGGAGGAAACACTGAAGCTTTCTTT
.,TRBJ2-3,.,TRBV12-5,CASGLTPDGITDTQYF,TGTGCTAGTGGTTTGACCCCGGACGGGATCACAGATACGCAGTATTTT
many,TRBJ2-7,.,TRBV7-3,CASSSEGGEQYF,TGTGCCAGCAGCTCCGAGGGAGGCGAGCAGTACTTC
few,TRBJ1-5,.,TRBV30,CAWSTGLSGNQPQHF,TGTGCCTGGAGCACAGGGTTGTCAGGGAATCAGCCCCAGCATTTT